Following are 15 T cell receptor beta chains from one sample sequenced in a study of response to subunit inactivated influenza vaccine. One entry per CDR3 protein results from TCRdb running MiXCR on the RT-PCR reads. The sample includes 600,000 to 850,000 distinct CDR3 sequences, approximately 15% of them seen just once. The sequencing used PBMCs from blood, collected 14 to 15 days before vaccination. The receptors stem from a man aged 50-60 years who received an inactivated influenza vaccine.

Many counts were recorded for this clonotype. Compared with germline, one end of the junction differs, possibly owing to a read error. CDR3 amino acids: CASGQRGSTDTQYF. For the CDR3, the DNA is TGTGCCAGCGGCCAGCGGGGTAGCACAGATACGCAGTATTTT. V usage is TRBV4-2 and J usage is TRBJ2-3, with 7 positions matching TRBD2. This CDR3 is 14 amino acids long. In germline, CDR1 is LGHNA, CDR2 YNFKEQ.

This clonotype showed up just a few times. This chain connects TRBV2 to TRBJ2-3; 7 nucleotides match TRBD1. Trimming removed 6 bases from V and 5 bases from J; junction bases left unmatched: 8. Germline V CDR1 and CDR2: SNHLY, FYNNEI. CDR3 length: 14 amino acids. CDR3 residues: CASSRQGVRDTQYF. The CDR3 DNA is TGTGCCAGCAGCAGACAGGGTGTGAGAGATACGCAGTATTTT.

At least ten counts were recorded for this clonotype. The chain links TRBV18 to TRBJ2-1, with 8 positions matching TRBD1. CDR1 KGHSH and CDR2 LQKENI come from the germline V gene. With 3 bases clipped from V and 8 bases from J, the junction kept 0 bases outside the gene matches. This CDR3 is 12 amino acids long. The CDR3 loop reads CASSPTGDEQFF. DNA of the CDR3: TGTGCCAGCTCACCGACAGGGGATGAGCAGTTCTTC. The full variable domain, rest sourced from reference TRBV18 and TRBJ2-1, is NAGVMQNPRHLVRRRGQEARLRCSPMKGHSHVYWYRQLPEEGLKFMVYLQKENIIDESGMPKERFSAEFPKEGPSILRIQQVVRGDSAAYFCASSPTGDEQFFGPGTRLTVL.

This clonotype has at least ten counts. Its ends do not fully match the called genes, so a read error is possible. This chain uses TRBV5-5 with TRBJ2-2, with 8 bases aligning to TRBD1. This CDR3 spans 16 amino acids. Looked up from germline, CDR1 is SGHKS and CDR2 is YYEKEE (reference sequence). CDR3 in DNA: TGTGCCAGCAGCTTGGGGCAGGGGGCGAACACAGGGGAGCTGTTTTTT. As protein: CASSLGQGANTGELFF.

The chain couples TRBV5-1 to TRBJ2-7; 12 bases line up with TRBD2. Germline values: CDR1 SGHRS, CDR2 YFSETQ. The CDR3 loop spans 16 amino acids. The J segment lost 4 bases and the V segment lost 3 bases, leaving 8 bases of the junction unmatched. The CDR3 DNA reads TGCGCCAGCAGCTACGACCTAGCGGGGGGGCCTTACGAGCAGTACTTC. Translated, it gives CASSYDLAGGPYEQYF.

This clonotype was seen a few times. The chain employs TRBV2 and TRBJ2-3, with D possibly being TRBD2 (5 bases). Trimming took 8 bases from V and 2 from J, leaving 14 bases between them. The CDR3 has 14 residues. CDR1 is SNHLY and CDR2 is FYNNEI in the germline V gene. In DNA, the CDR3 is TGTGCCAGCTCGAAGGCGGGCCTCACAGATACGCAGTATTTT. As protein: CASSKAGLTDTQYF.

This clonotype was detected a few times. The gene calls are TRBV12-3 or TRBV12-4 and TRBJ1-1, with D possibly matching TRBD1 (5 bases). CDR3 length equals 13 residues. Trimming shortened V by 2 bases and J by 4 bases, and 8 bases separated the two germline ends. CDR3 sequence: CASSLMGLTEAFF. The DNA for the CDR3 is TGTGCCAGCAGTTTAATGGGGCTCACTGAAGCTTTCTTT.

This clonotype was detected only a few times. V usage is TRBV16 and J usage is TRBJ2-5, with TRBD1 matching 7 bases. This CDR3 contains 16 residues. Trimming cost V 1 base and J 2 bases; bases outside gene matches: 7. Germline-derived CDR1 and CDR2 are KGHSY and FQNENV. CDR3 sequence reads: CASSQFERGLQETQYF. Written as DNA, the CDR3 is TGTGCCAGCAGCCAATTCGAGAGGGGGCTTCAAGAGACCCAGTACTTC.

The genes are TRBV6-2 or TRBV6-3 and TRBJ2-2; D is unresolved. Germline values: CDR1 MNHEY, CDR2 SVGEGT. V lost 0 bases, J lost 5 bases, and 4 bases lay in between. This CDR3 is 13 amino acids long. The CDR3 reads CASSYSETGELFF. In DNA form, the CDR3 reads TGTGCCAGCAGTTACTCGGAGACCGGGGAGCTGTTTTTT.

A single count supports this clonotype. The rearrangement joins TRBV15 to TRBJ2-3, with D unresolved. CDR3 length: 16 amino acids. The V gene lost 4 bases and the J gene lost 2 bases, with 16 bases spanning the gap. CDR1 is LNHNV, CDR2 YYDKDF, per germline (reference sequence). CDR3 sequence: CATSTADLRNTDTQYF. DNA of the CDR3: TGTGCCACCAGCACCGCGGACCTACGAAACACAGATACGCAGTATTTT.

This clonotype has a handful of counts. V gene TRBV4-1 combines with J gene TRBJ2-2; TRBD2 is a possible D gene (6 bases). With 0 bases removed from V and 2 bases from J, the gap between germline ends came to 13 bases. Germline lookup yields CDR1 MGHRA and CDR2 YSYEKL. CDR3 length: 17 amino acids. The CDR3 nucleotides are TGCGCCAGCAGCCAAGATAAAAGGAGGGGTAACACCGGGGAGCTGTTTTTT. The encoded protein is CASSQDKRRGNTGELFF.

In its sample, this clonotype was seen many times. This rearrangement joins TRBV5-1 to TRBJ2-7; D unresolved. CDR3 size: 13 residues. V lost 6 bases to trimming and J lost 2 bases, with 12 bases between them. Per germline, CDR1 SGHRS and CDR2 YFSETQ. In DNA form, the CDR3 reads TGCGCCAGCACTCAGGAAGGAGCCTACGAGCAGTACTTC. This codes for CASTQEGAYEQYF.

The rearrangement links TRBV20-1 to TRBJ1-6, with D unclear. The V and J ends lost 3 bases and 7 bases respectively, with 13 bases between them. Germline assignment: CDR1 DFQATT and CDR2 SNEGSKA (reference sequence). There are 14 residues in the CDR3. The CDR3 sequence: CSASTSGGNSPLHF. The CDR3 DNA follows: TGCAGTGCTAGTACGTCAGGCGGGAATTCACCCCTCCACTTT.

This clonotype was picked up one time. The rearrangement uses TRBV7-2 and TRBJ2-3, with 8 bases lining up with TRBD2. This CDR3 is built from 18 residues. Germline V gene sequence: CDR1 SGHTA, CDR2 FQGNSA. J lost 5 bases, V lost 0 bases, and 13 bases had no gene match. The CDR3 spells CASSLAYWTSKIRDTQYF. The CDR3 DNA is TGTGCCAGCAGCTTAGCCTATTGGACTAGCAAAATCAGAGATACGCAGTATTTT.

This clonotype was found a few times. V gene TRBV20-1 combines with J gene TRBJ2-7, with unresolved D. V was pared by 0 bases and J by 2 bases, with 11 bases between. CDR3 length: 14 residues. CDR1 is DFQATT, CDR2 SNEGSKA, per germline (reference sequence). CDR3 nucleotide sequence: TGCAGTGCTAGAGATCCCCTGGCTCCCTACGAGCAGTACTTC. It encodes CSARDPLAPYEQYF.